Listed below are T cell receptor beta chains from one sample, sequenced in a study of CD8+CD57+ T cells in acquired aplastic anemia. TCRdb redid the calling of the reads with MiXCR, one entry per CDR3 protein. This sample has around 170,000 distinct CDR3 sequences, with over 40% found just once. The material sequenced was sorted CD4+, CD8+, or CD8+CD57+ T cells (not recorded which) from PBMCs. The origin of the receptors is a human donor with aplastic anemia. Each CDR3 is given with its conserved first and last residue. Fields, in order: V gene, CDR3 length, J gene, D gene, clone size, CDR3 protein, CDR3 DNA. A D gene is named only where the DNA matches it firmly. For some rows the clone size is stated as once, few or many, or as a class when expanded; others skip it.

>TRBV10-3|11|TRBJ1-5|.|.
CAMAGNQPQHF
TGTGCCATGGCAGGCAATCAGCCCCAGCATTTT
>TRBV29-1|14|TRBJ1-6|TRBD1|.
CTGRGTGLSSPLHF
TGCACCGGTAGGGGGACAGGCTTGAGTTCACCCCTCCACTTT
>TRBV10-3|15|TRBJ1-3|.|.
CAISTADLSGNTIYF
TGTGCCATCAGTACCGCGGATCTCTCTGGAAACACCATATATTTT
>TRBV5-4|15|TRBJ1-1|.|.
CASSLATGGFTEAFF
TGTGCCAGCAGCTTGGCCACGGGTGGCTTTACTGAAGCTTTCTTT
>TRBV9|15|TRBJ1-2|.|.
CASSVTGMANYGYTF
TGTGCCAGCAGCGTAACGGGGATGGCTAACTATGGCTACACCTTC
>TRBV2|16|TRBJ2-2|.|.
CASSPQPGTGTGELFF
TGTGCCAGCAGTCCTCAACCCGGGACGGGCACCGGGGAGCTGTTTTTT
>TRBV12-3/TRBV12-4|16|TRBJ2-7|TRBD1|.
CASSFPSGQGNGEQYF
TGTGCCAGCAGTTTTCCCTCGGGACAGGGGAATGGAGAGCAGTACTTC
>TRBV9|14|TRBJ1-1|.|many
CASSEGVMNTEAFF
TGTGCCAGCAGCGAGGGGGTTATGAACACTGAAGCTTTCTTT
>TRBV2|14|TRBJ2-7|TRBD2|.
CASTGLAGTVGQYF
TGTGCCAGCACAGGACTAGCGGGGACCGTCGGGCAGTACTTC
>TRBV15|12|TRBJ2-7|TRBD1|medium-sized
CATSPHGQGQYF
TGTGCCACCAGCCCTCACGGACAGGGTCAGTACTTC
>TRBV15|14|TRBJ2-5|.|many
CATSSHTFQETQYF
TGTGCCACCAGCAGCCACACCTTCCAAGAGACCCAGTACTTC
>TRBV5-1|15|TRBJ1-2|TRBD1|.
CASSGGQGGNYGYTF
TGCGCCAGCAGCGGGGGACAGGGAGGGAACTATGGCTACACCTTC
>TRBV7-3|15|TRBJ2-3|TRBD2|.
CASSSLAGVLDTQYF
TGTGCCAGCAGCTCACTAGCGGGGGTGTTAGATACGCAGTATTTT
>TRBV20-1|12|TRBJ1-1|.|many
CSAPIGLSEAFF
TGCAGTGCTCCCATCGGCCTCTCTGAAGCTTTCTTT
>TRBV19|13|TRBJ2-5|.|.
CASMRAPGETQYF
TGTGCCAGTATGAGGGCTCCGGGAGAGACCCAGTACTTC
>TRBV10-3|16|TRBJ1-2|TRBD1|few
CAIRAPGQTTNYGYTF
TGTGCCATCAGGGCACCGGGACAGACAACGAACTATGGCTACACCTTC
>TRBV25-1|18|TRBJ1-5|.|few
CASSEFRWGTESNQPQHF
TGTGCCAGCAGTGAATTTAGGTGGGGGACCGAAAGCAATCAGCCCCAGCATTTT
>TRBV6-1|13|TRBJ1-3|.|many
CASSEVGANTIYF
TGTGCCAGCAGTGAAGTAGGGGCGAACACCATATATTTT
>TRBV27|15|TRBJ2-2|.|few
CASSFTTTPTGELFF
TGTGCCAGCAGTTTCACTACTACTCCTACCGGGGAGCTGTTTTTT
>TRBV7-6|16|TRBJ1-4|TRBD1|many
CASSLGTGVNNEKLFF
TGTGCCAGCAGCTTAGGGACAGGGGTTAATAATGAAAAACTGTTTTTT
>TRBV27|18|TRBJ2-2|.|.
CASSFRRGGGANTGELFF
TGTGCCAGCAGTTTTAGGAGAGGAGGGGGCGCAAACACCGGGGAGCTGTTTTTT
>TRBV3-1|16|TRBJ2-7|TRBD2|.
CASSPSSGGRRYEQYF
TGTGCCAGCAGCCCTTCTAGCGGGGGCCGACGCTACGAGCAGTACTTC
>TRBV2|14|TRBJ1-3|.|.
CASRQGENGNTIYF
TGTGCCAGCAGACAGGGAGAAAATGGAAACACCATATATTTT
>TRBV7-2|13|TRBJ2-7|TRBD1|.
CASSGQGLTEQYF
TGTGCCAGCAGCGGACAGGGGTTGACCGAGCAGTACTTC
>TRBV4-2|15|TRBJ2-5|TRBD2|many
CASSPPNGGSQTQYF
TGTGCCAGCAGCCCGCCGAATGGCGGGAGTCAGACCCAGTACTTC